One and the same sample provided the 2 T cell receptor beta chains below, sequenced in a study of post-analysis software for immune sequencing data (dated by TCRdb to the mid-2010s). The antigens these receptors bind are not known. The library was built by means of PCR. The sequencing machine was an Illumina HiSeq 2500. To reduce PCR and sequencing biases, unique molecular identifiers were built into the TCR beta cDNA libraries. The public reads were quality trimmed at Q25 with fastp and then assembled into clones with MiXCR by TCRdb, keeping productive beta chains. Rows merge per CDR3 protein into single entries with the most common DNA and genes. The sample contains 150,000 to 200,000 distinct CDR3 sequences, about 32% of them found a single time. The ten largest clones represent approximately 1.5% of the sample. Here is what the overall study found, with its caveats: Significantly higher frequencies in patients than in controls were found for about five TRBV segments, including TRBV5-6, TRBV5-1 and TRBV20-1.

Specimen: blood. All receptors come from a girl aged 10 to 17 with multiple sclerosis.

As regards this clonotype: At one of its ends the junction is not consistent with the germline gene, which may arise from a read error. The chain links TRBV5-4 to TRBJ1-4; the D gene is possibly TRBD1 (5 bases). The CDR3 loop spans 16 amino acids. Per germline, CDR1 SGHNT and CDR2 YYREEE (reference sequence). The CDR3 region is CASMKGPASTNEKPFF. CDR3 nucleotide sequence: TGTGCCAGCATGAAGGGGCCCGCGTCAACTAATGAAAAACCGTTTTTT.

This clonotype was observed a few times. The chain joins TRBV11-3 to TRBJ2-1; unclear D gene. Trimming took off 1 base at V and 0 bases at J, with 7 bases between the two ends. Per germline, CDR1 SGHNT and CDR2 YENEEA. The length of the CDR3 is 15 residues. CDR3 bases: TGTGCCAGCAGCTTAGGTGGATACTCCTACAATGAGCAGTTCTTC. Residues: CASSLGGYSYNEQFF.